This T cell receptor beta chain was identified in a study of Ad26.COV2.S vaccination and SARS-CoV-2 variants. The CDR3 is 14 residues long. The V and J ends lost 2 bases and 8 bases, in that order; junction bases with no gene match: 5. CDR1 and CDR2 (germline): MNHEY, SMNVEV (reference sequence). Treatment denoted: 15 to 20 received Ad26.COV2.S at low or high dose, single or two shots; roughly five received placebo; per-sample allocation not given. Sampling was performed 63 days after the first vaccine or placebo injection. Ad26 vector vaccine expressed Wuhan-strain SARS-CoV-2 spike. This clone was found once. The antigen remains undetermined. Only in-frame clones appear in the TCRdb table, and some are missing; sequencing was by immunoSEQ multiplex PCR. The repertoire holds 300,000 to 400,000 clones, with around 87% as singletons. Study-wide results and caveats: Similar non-spike TCR breadth was observed in recipients of vaccine and of placebo. It is possible that the TCR breadth and depth analyses underestimated the total T cell responses.

This specimen was peripheral blood, taken in a trial of Ad26.COV2.S vaccine versus placebo. This clonotype originated in a person aged 18 to 65 who received the Ad26.COV2.S COVID-19 vaccine or a placebo. V gene TRBV27 combines with J gene TRBJ1-1, with 10 bases matching TRBD1. CDR3 loop: CASSLGQGDWEAFF. In DNA, the CDR3 is TGTGCCAGCAGTTTAGGACAGGGGGATTGGGAAGCTTTCTTT.